These 28 T cell receptor beta chains share one sample of origin, sequenced in a study of blood T cell repertoires in COVID-19. Sequencing used immunoSEQ multiplex PCR; TCRdb keeps in-frame clones, though not all of them. This table has 450,000 to 600,000 clones, approximately 90% appearing once. Sequenced sample: PBMCs or T cells enriched from blood (not recorded which). These receptors came from a woman between 18 and 30 years old who had recovered from COVID-19.

This clone was found a few times. The chain carries TRBV19 and TRBJ2-7; 7 nucleotides line up with TRBD1. The CDR3 sequence is 16 residues long. Per the germline V gene, CDR1 is LNHDA and CDR2 is SQIVND (reference sequence). The V gene end was trimmed by 0 bases and the J gene end by 6 bases; junction bases not matched to a gene: 11. CDR3 residues: CASSIDFNRDSPEQYF. CDR3 coding DNA: TGTGCCAGTAGTATAGATTTCAACCGGGACAGCCCCGAGCAGTACTTC.

This clone has only a few counts. The chain uses TRBV19 and TRBJ1-5; TRBD1 might be the D (6 bases). Germline V gene lookup returns CDR1 LNHDA and CDR2 SQIVND (reference sequence). V lost 3 bases and J lost 0, with 15 bases in between. This CDR3 spans 17 amino acids. The CDR3: CASSILSDSYSNQPQHF. The CDR3 DNA is TGTGCCAGTAGTATCCTGTCGGACAGTTATAGCAATCAGCCCCAGCATTTT.

This clone was detected once. The chain uses TRBV30 and TRBJ1-2; no clear D. This CDR3 is 15 amino acids long. The V end lost 2 bases, the J end lost 5 bases, and 18 bases lay between the germline ends. The germline CDR1 and CDR2 sequences are GTSNPN and SVGIG (reference sequence). CDR3 residues: CAWSPPLDGGYGYTF. The CDR3 DNA sequence: TGTGCCTGGAGTCCACCACTGGACGGAGGATATGGCTACACCTTC.

The genes are TRBV7-9 and TRBJ2-5; D may be TRBD1 (5 bases). With 5 bases removed from V and 0 bases from J, the gap between germline ends came to 10 bases. The CDR3 is 14 residues long. Germline CDR1 and CDR2: SEHNR and FQNEAQ (reference sequence). This CDR3 is CASSRATDQETQYF. The CDR3, as DNA: TGTGCCAGCAGCCGCGCGACAGACCAAGAGACCCAGTACTTC.

The chain carries TRBV19 and TRBJ2-5, with 11 bases lining up with TRBD2. There are 16 residues in the CDR3. Unmatched junction bases numbered 7, after V lost 3 bases and J lost 4 bases. The germline CDR1 and CDR2 sequences are LNHDA and SQIVND (reference sequence). The CDR3 is CASSIVASGGSETQYF. The CDR3 DNA reads TGTGCCAGTAGTATCGTTGCTAGCGGGGGGTCAGAGACCCAGTACTTC. Combining the CDR3 with reference TRBV19 and TRBJ2-5 gives the whole variable domain DGGITQSPKYLFRKEGQNVTLSCEQNLNHDAMYWYRQDPGQGLRLIYYSQIVNDFQKGDIAEGYSVSREKKESFPLTVTSAQKNPTAFYLCASSIVASGGSETQYFGPGTRLLVL.

The rearrangement links TRBV11-2 to TRBJ2-2, with D possibly TRBD1 on 6 matching bases. Germline CDR1 reads SGHAT; CDR2 reads FQNNGV. V dropped 4 bases and J dropped 5 bases, with 8 bases sitting between them. This CDR3 is 13 amino acids long. The CDR3 bases are TGTGCCAGCAGCTCACAGGGAACCGGGGAGCTGTTTTTT. It specifies CASSSQGTGELFF.

This chain links TRBV6-1 with TRBJ1-2; possibly TRBD1 for D (5 bases). CDR1 is MNHNS and CDR2 is SASEGT in the germline V gene. Deletions cut 1 base from V and 1 base from J, with 16 bases between. The CDR3 contains 17 residues. Here the CDR3 reads CASSEGGRTRLNYGYTF. CDR3 nucleotide sequence: TGTGCCAGCAGTGAAGGGGGCAGGACACGTCTTAACTATGGCTACACCTTC.

The chain is built from TRBV5-6 and TRBJ1-2, with D unclear. Trimming stripped 0 bases from V and 4 bases from J, with 10 bases between. The CDR3 covers 14 residues. Germline V CDR1 and CDR2: SGHDT, YYEEEE. The CDR3 loop reads CASSLEGGSYGYTF. CDR3 nucleotides: TGTGCCAGCAGCTTGGAAGGAGGGAGCTATGGCTACACCTTC.

The count of this clone is one. Other DNA sequences in this sample translate to the same CDR3. The V call is TRBV11-2, the J call TRBJ2-3, with D unresolved. Germline V CDR1 and CDR2: SGHAT, FQNNGV. The V end was cut by 0 bases, the J end by 1 base, with 5 bases between. The CDR3 is 14 amino acids. The CDR3 here is CASSLDRGTDTQYF. Here the CDR3 DNA reads TGTGCCAGCAGCTTAGACCGGGGCACAGATACGCAGTATTTT.

The CDR3 spells CAMSDGENPRGYTF. For the CDR3, the DNA is TGTGCCATGTCGGACGGGGAAAATCCTCGAGGCTACACCTTC. V and J are TRBV10-3 and TRBJ1-2; D gene ambiguous. The CDR3 runs 14 residues. In germline, CDR1 is ENHRY, CDR2 SYGVKD. Trimming shortened V by 9 bases and J by 8 bases, and 22 bases separated the two germline ends.

This clone appeared a few times. This sequence joins TRBV18 and TRBJ1-1; 8 bases are a match to TRBD1. Germline trimming cut 3 bases from V and 2 bases from J; bases unmatched to any gene: 8. This CDR3 region has 16 residues. Per germline, CDR1 KGHSH and CDR2 LQKENI. Written as DNA, the CDR3 is TGTGCCAGCTCACCCTTCTCGGGACAGGTCAACACTGAAGCTTTCTTT. The encoded protein is CASSPFSGQVNTEAFF.

The V gene is TRBV3-1 (or the pseudogene TRBV3-2), the J gene TRBJ1-2; D perhaps matches TRBD1 (5 bases). With 1 base removed from V and 5 bases from J, the gap between germline ends came to 14 bases. Per germline, CDR1 LGHDT and CDR2 YNNKEL (reference sequence). The CDR3 sequence is 15 residues long. The CDR3 DNA is TGTGCCAGCAGCCAAGGGGCAGGGTCCGGGTATGGCTACACCTTC. It codes for CASSQGAGSGYGYTF.

This clone appeared a single time. The CDR3 here is CASSDGTGVTYEQYF. The CDR3, as DNA: TGTGCCAGCAGCGACGGGACAGGAGTTACCTACGAGCAGTACTTC. The chain couples TRBV7-9 to TRBJ2-7; the match to TRBD1 covers 8 bases. J gave up 2 bases and V 5 bases, and 8 bases lay outside the gene matches. The CDR3 has 15 residues. Per the germline V gene, CDR1 is SEHNR and CDR2 is FQNEAQ (reference sequence).

In this sample, this clone turned up a few times. The chain combines TRBV25-1 with TRBJ2-1; 9 nucleotides agree with TRBD2. With 8 bases clipped from V and 8 bases from J, the junction kept 10 bases outside the gene matches. This CDR3 contains 14 residues. CDR1 and CDR2 from the germline V gene are MGHDK and SYGVNS. The CDR3 DNA is TGTGCCAGCGGCGGCGGGGGGGCCTTATATGAGCAGTTCTTC. Amino acids: CASGGGGALYEQFF.

This clone has a single count. The chain has TRBV7-2 and TRBJ1-2; 8 bases fit TRBD1. With 1 base clipped from V and 11 bases from J, the junction kept 6 bases outside the gene matches. CDR1 and CDR2 (germline): SGHTA, FQGNSA. The CDR3 loop spans 13 amino acids. The CDR3, as DNA: TGTGCCAGCAGCTTAGGCAGGGGGCCCTTATACACCTTC. The encoded protein is CASSLGRGPLYTF.

The chain uses TRBV28 and TRBJ1-2, with a weak D call TRBD1 (6 bases). Germline values: CDR1 MDHEN, CDR2 SYDVKM. V was pared by 5 bases and J by 5 bases, with 15 bases between. This CDR3 spans 14 amino acids. The CDR3 protein is CASSTGGGGYGYTF. CDR3 DNA sequence: TGTGCCAGCAGTACGGGAGGGGGAGGATATGGCTACACCTTC.

The rearrangement links TRBV15 to TRBJ1-2; D not resolved. V gave up 1 base and J gave up 2 bases, with 5 bases separating them. This CDR3 is 13 amino acids long. Germline loops: CDR1 LNHNV, CDR2 YYDKDF (reference sequence). The CDR3 reads CATSRALNYGYTF. In nucleotides, the CDR3 is TGTGCCACCAGCAGAGCTCTGAACTATGGCTACACCTTC.

The chain uses TRBV11-2 and TRBJ2-1, with D possibly matching TRBD1 (5 bases). Germline CDR1 SGHAT, CDR2 FQNNGV. This CDR3 spans 12 amino acids. V dropped 0 bases and J dropped 10 bases, with 7 bases sitting between them. CDR3 amino acids: CASSLDRTEQFF. The CDR3 DNA is TGTGCCAGCAGCTTAGACCGGACAGAGCAGTTCTTC. The entire variable domain, with the rest obtained from reference TRBV11-2 and TRBJ2-1, is as follows: EAGVAQSPRYKIIEKRQSVAFWCNPISGHATLYWYQQILGQGPKLLIQFQNNGVVDDSQLPKDRFSAERLKGVDSTLKIQPAKLEDSAVYLCASSLDRTEQFFGPGTRLTVL.

The V and J genes are TRBV6-5 and TRBJ2-7; 7 positions match TRBD1. The V gene end was trimmed by 4 bases and the J gene end by 0 bases; junction bases not matched to a gene: 6. Per the germline V gene, CDR1 is MNHEY and CDR2 is SVGAGI. The CDR3 has 15 amino acids. The CDR3 coding sequence is TGTGCCAGCAGTTCTGACAGGGCGATCTCCTACGAGCAGTACTTC. It codes for CASSSDRAISYEQYF.

This clone was observed once. The rearrangement joins TRBV10-3 to TRBJ1-1; D call uncertain. Germline loops: CDR1 ENHRY, CDR2 SYGVKD. Trimming pared 10 bases from V and 2 bases from J, leaving 14 bases between. The CDR3 extends over 13 amino acids. CDR3 loop: CATGWEVNTEAFF. As DNA, the CDR3 is TGTGCCACAGGATGGGAGGTTAACACTGAAGCTTTCTTT.

CDR3 sequence reads: CASSWTGPNTEAFF. CDR3 bases: TGTGCCAGCAGCTGGACAGGCCCGAACACTGAAGCTTTCTTT. The chain carries TRBV7-8 and TRBJ1-1, with 7 nucleotides matching TRBD1. V trimming: 4 bases; J trimming: 1 base; junction bases outside the gene matches: 3. Per germline, CDR1 SGHVS and CDR2 FQNEAQ. This CDR3 spans 14 amino acids.

The chain uses TRBV7-2 and TRBJ1-5; weak D call: TRBD1 (5 bases). In germline, CDR1 is SGHTA, CDR2 FQGNSA. V was cut by 1 base and J by 7 bases, with 14 bases left in between. The CDR3 is made up of 15 amino acids. CDR3 residues: CASSLDQGGSQPQHF. CDR3 nucleotide sequence: TGTGCCAGCAGCTTAGACCAGGGAGGGAGCCAGCCCCAGCATTTT.

V and J are TRBV7-2 and TRBJ1-1; D possibly corresponds to TRBD1 (5 bases). The CDR3 has 13 residues. V shed 2 bases and J shed 5 bases, with 9 bases lying between them. Germline CDR1 is SGHTA and CDR2 is FQGNSA. CDR3 sequence: CASSLRQRTEAFF. As DNA, the CDR3 is TGTGCCAGCAGCTTACGACAGAGGACTGAAGCTTTCTTT.

The chain couples TRBV27 to TRBJ1-1; 8 nucleotides align to TRBD1. V dropped 3 bases and J dropped 1; count of bases not matched to a gene: 4. Germline CDR1 and CDR2: MNHEY and SMNVEV (reference sequence). CDR3 length: 15 amino acids. CDR3 DNA sequence: TGTGCCAGCAGTTTTCGGGACAGGTGGAACACTGAAGCTTTCTTT. Amino acid sequence: CASSFRDRWNTEAFF.

This rearrangement joins TRBV7-2 to TRBJ1-1; TRBD1 agrees at 8 bases. CDR3 length equals 14 residues. Per germline, CDR1 SGHTA and CDR2 FQGNSA. J gave up 4 bases and V 1 base, and 2 bases lay outside the gene matches. CDR3 coding DNA: TGTGCCAGCAGCTTAGACGGACAGGGCACTGAAGCTTTCTTT. Translating gives CASSLDGQGTEAFF.

This clone was seen once. The chain carries TRBV6-2 or TRBV6-3 and TRBJ1-2, with a tentative D call TRBD1 (6 bases). Germline CDR1 is MNHEY and CDR2 is SVGEGT. The CDR3 spans 15 residues. V lost 4 bases to trimming and J lost 6 bases, with 18 bases between them. CDR3 amino acids: CASSFYQGSQHGYTF. DNA for the CDR3: TGTGCCAGCAGTTTTTATCAGGGGTCCCAACATGGCTACACCTTC.

V is TRBV6-5 and J is TRBJ1-1; no reliable D call. From germline, CDR1 is MNHEY and CDR2 SVGAGI. The V and J ends lost 7 bases and 1 base respectively, with 10 bases between them. This CDR3 has 13 residues. CDR3 DNA sequence: TGTGCCAGCACCCGTGGCAGGAACACTGAAGCTTTCTTT. Encoded protein: CASTRGRNTEAFF.

On this clone: Other DNA sequences in this sample translate to the same CDR3. The rearrangement joins TRBV19 to TRBJ2-2; 7 nucleotides line up with TRBD1. Germline trimming cut 6 bases from V and 2 bases from J; bases unmatched to any gene: 3. The CDR3 spans 14 residues. Germline V gene sequence: CDR1 LNHDA, CDR2 SQIVND (reference sequence). The CDR3 nucleotides are TGTGCCAGTAGATCAGGGGGTAACACCGGGGAGCTGTTTTTT. Translated, it gives CASRSGGNTGELFF.